These 23 T cell receptor beta chains share one sample of origin, sequenced in a study of graft-versus-host responses after intestinal transplantation. The authors plated roughly 200,000 CFSE-labeled responder cells with roughly 200,000 irradiated, violet-dye-labeled stimulator cells. The repertoire was sequenced with immunoSEQ multiplex PCR; TCRdb's copy has only in-frame clones and lacks some. Found here are roughly 21,000 clones, roughly 43% of them singletons; the top ten hold around 1.6%. The sample was alloreactive CD8+ T cells from a mixed lymphocyte reaction culture, taken before intestinal transplant. Subset denoted: CFSE-low proliferating T cells sorted from roughly six-day pre-transplant mixed lymphocyte reaction (GvH or HvG direction). The source of these receptors is a human patient who received an intestinal transplant.

This clone was counted only a few times. The rearrangement uses TRBV7-9 and TRBJ2-1; 7 bases fit TRBD1. CDR3 length: 14 residues. Trimming took 2 bases from V and 7 from J; bases not matched to a gene: 5. Germline values: CDR1 SEHNR, CDR2 FQNEAQ (reference sequence). CDR3 bases: TGTGCCAGCAGCTTACTAGCAGGGGGTAATGAGCAGTTCTTC. This codes for CASSLLAGGNEQFF.

The chain is built from TRBV7-2 and TRBJ2-7; 9 nucleotides line up with TRBD1. The germline CDR1 and CDR2 sequences are SGHTA and FQGNSA. Trimming took 8 bases from V and 2 from J; bases not matched to a gene: 7. The CDR3 runs to 14 residues. CDR3 region: CASGQTGGPYEQYF. The CDR3 nucleotides read TGTGCCAGCGGTCAGACAGGGGGTCCCTACGAGCAGTACTTC.

This clone was seen just once. This chain links TRBV5-1 with TRBJ1-4; 8 bases fit TRBD1. CDR1 and CDR2 (germline): SGHRS, YFSETQ. V was pared by 4 bases and J by 4 bases, with 6 bases of the junction left unmatched. The CDR3 contains 15 residues. The DNA of the CDR3 is TGCGCCAGCAGCAAAGGGACAGGCGATAATGAAAAACTGTTTTTT. It yields the protein CASSKGTGDNEKLFF.

By frequency in the sample, this clone is medium-sized. The chain carries TRBV6-6 and TRBJ1-5, with 9 bases lining up with TRBD1. The CDR3 spans 16 residues. Trimming removed 2 bases from V and 3 bases from J; junction bases left unmatched: 5. CDR1 and CDR2 (germline): MNHNY, SVGAGI (reference sequence). CDR3 region: CASSYAGTGLNQPQHF. The DNA of the CDR3 is TGTGCCAGCAGTTACGCCGGGACAGGGCTCAATCAGCCCCAGCATTTT.

CDR3 coding DNA: TGTGCCAGCAGCCTCCCCGGGAATACGCAGTATTTT. It yields the protein CASSLPGNTQYF. V gene TRBV7-3 combines with J gene TRBJ2-3, with D possibly matching TRBD2 (5 bases). This CDR3 is 12 amino acids long. Germline assignment: CDR1 SGHTA and CDR2 FQGTGA. Trimming removed 5 bases at V and 7 bases at J, with 10 bases between.

This chain uses TRBV11-2 with TRBJ2-5, with TRBD2 matching over 14 bases. The J segment lost 5 bases and the V segment lost 1 base, leaving 6 bases of the junction unmatched. CDR3 length: 17 amino acids. The germline V gene encodes CDR1 SGHAT and CDR2 FQNNGV. The CDR3 region is CASSLVVTSGRGETQYF. In nucleotides, the CDR3 is TGTGCCAGCAGCTTAGTGGTGACTAGCGGGAGGGGGGAGACCCAGTACTTC.

This clone is medium-sized. The J gene is TRBJ2-4, the V gene TRBV18, with a possible D match to TRBD2 (6 bases). Germline loops: CDR1 KGHSH, CDR2 LQKENI. This CDR3 has 18 amino acids. The V gene lost 2 bases and the J gene lost 2 bases, with 19 bases spanning the gap. This CDR3 is CASSPTVGTAGTKNIQYF. Here the CDR3 DNA reads TGTGCCAGCTCACCAACGGTAGGGACTGCCGGAACCAAAAACATTCAGTACTTC.

This clone was counted between two and nine times. This chain uses TRBV7-2 with TRBJ1-1; possible D gene TRBD1, 5 bases. Germline loops: CDR1 SGHTA, CDR2 FQGNSA. The CDR3 extends over 13 amino acids. The V gene lost 2 bases and the J gene lost 4 bases, with 8 bases spanning the gap. The CDR3 coding sequence is TGTGCCAGCAGCTTACAGGGCGGCACTGAAGCTTTCTTT. Translation gives CASSLQGGTEAFF.

The V and J genes are TRBV5-4 and TRBJ2-2, with unresolved D. Germline V gene data show CDR1 as SGHNT and CDR2 as YYREEE (reference sequence). The V gene lost 10 bases and the J gene lost 2 bases, with 12 bases spanning the gap. The CDR3 contains 13 residues. CDR3 DNA: TGTGCCGGCTACAGCATTAACACCGGGGAGCTGTTTTTT. It codes for CAGYSINTGELFF.

This clone has more than one count but fewer than ten. J is TRBJ2-7 and V is TRBV9, with TRBD1 identical over 8 bases. V gave up 4 bases and J gave up 2 bases; unmatched junction bases: 8. CDR3 length: 15 amino acids. Germline CDR1 is SGDLS and CDR2 is YYNGEE. This CDR3 is CASSQGARTAYEQYF. For the CDR3, the DNA is TGTGCCAGCAGCCAGGGGGCCCGGACGGCCTACGAGCAGTACTTC.

This clone was counted only a few times. This chain joins TRBV7-2 and TRBJ2-7; D gene uncertain. The germline gives CDR1 SGHTA, CDR2 FQGNSA. This CDR3 comprises 13 residues. Deletions cut 2 bases from V and 7 bases from J, with 12 bases between. CDR3 nucleotide sequence: TGTGCCAGCAGCTTATCGTACGAAGGTGAGCAGTACTTC. It translates to CASSLSYEGEQYF. The whole variable domain, remainder taken from reference TRBV7-2 and TRBJ2-7, is GAGVSQSPSNKVTEKGKDVELRCDPISGHTALYWYRQSLGQGLEFLIYFQGNSAPDKSGLPSDRFSAERTGGSVSTLTIQRTQQEDSAVYLCASSLSYEGEQYFGPGTRLTVT.

This clone has a handful of counts. The gene calls are TRBV27 and TRBJ2-7; maybe TRBD2 (5 bases). Germline lookup yields CDR1 MNHEY and CDR2 SMNVEV (reference sequence). V lost 0 bases and J 0 bases, leaving 6 bases between the germline ends. The CDR3 runs 14 residues. The CDR3 here is CASSLSGNSYEQYF. The CDR3 DNA follows: TGTGCCAGCAGTTTATCCGGGAACTCCTACGAGCAGTACTTC.

The table lists this clone with a few counts. The rearrangement joins TRBV2 to TRBJ1-3; D is unclear. The CDR3 totals 14 residues. CDR1 and CDR2 (germline): SNHLY, FYNNEI. The V and J ends lost 8 bases and 0 bases respectively, with 11 bases between them. CDR3 nucleotides: TGTGCCAGCTCTCCGAGCTACTCTGGAAACACCATATATTTT. It is translated as CASSPSYSGNTIYF. Together with reference TRBV2 and TRBJ1-3, the CDR3 gives the full variable domain: EPEVTQTPSHQVTQMGQEVILRCVPISNHLYFYWYRQILGQKVEFLVSFYNNEISEKSEIFDDQFSVERPDGSNFTLKIRSTKLEDSAMYFCASSPSYSGNTIYFGEGSWLTVV.

This chain links TRBV7-3 with TRBJ2-7, with TRBD2 matching 8 bases. The CDR3 spans 17 residues. Germline V gene lookup returns CDR1 SGHTA and CDR2 FQGTGA. J lost 5 bases, V lost 6 bases, and 18 bases had no gene match. CDR3 DNA sequence: TGTGCCAGCAGGCCCAACACTAGCGGCTTTGATTGGAACGAGCAGTACTTC. Translation gives CASRPNTSGFDWNEQYF.

The genes are TRBV19 and TRBJ2-7; 8 bases line up with TRBD1. The CDR3 is 14 amino acids. The trim removed 5 bases at V and 3 bases at J, leaving 6 bases unmatched. Germline V gene sequence: CDR1 LNHDA, CDR2 SQIVND (reference sequence). CDR3 bases: TGTGCCAGTAGTGCGGGGACAGGCTTCTACGAGCAGTACTTC. This codes for CASSAGTGFYEQYF. The variable domain in full, completed from reference TRBV19 and TRBJ2-7, reads DGGITQSPKYLFRKEGQNVTLSCEQNLNHDAMYWYRQDPGQGLRLIYYSQIVNDFQKGDIAEGYSVSREKKESFPLTVTSAQKNPTAFYLCASSAGTGFYEQYFGPGTRLTVT.

This chain uses TRBV19 with TRBJ2-1, with TRBD2 identical over 8 bases. V was clipped by 0 bases and J by 0 bases; unmatched bases: 7. The CDR3 sequence is 18 residues long. Germline V lookup: CDR1 LNHDA, CDR2 SQIVND (reference sequence). In nucleotides, the CDR3 is TGTGCCAGTAGTATAGATGCGCGCGGGAGGCGCTCCTACAATGAGCAGTTCTTC. The encoded protein is CASSIDARGRRSYNEQFF.

The sample holds a few counts of this clone. The V call is TRBV28, the J call TRBJ2-5; maybe TRBD2 (5 bases). This CDR3 comprises 15 residues. The germline gives CDR1 MDHEN, CDR2 SYDVKM. Trimming took off 5 bases at V and 6 bases at J, with 19 bases between the two ends. The CDR3 here is CASSPPWERKKTQYF. The CDR3 DNA follows: TGTGCCAGCAGTCCTCCGTGGGAGCGAAAGAAGACCCAGTACTTC.

The chain has TRBV6-6 and TRBJ2-4; D is unclear. The CDR3 runs to 11 residues. The germline V gene encodes CDR1 MNHNY and CDR2 SVGAGI (reference sequence). V was pared by 2 bases and J by 7 bases, with 3 bases between. CDR3 bases: TGTGCCAGCAGTTACGGCAACATTCAGTACTTC. This codes for CASSYGNIQYF.

In its sample, this clone was seen once. The chain is built from TRBV29-1 and TRBJ2-5; tentative D call: TRBD2 (7 bases). The CDR3 has 12 amino acids. Germline CDR1 reads SQVTM; CDR2 reads ANQGSEA. V was trimmed by 6 bases and J by 4 bases, leaving 12 bases between them. The CDR3 sequence: CSVRGGGETQYF. The CDR3 DNA reads as TGCAGCGTAAGGGGAGGGGGAGAGACCCAGTACTTC.

By share, this clone counts as medium-sized. The gene calls are TRBV5-4 and TRBJ1-5, with no clear D. V was clipped by 0 bases and J by 9 bases, with 7 bases between them. The length of the CDR3 is 12 residues. Looked up from germline, CDR1 is SGHNT and CDR2 is YYREEE (reference sequence). CDR3 protein: CASSLEVGPQHF. The CDR3 coding sequence is TGTGCCAGCAGCTTGGAGGTGGGGCCCCAGCATTTT.

The rearrangement uses TRBV10-2 and TRBJ1-2; maybe TRBD1 (5 bases). This CDR3 is 14 amino acids long. V lost 5 bases and J lost 2, with 12 bases in between. Germline V lookup: CDR1 WSHSY, CDR2 SAAADI. CDR3 region: CASSPTAGNYGYTF. The CDR3 nucleotides read TGCGCCAGCAGTCCGACAGCAGGGAACTATGGCTACACCTTC.

V usage is TRBV5-1 and J usage is TRBJ2-1; D remains unclear. The CDR3 has 16 amino acids. Germline V lookup: CDR1 SGHRS, CDR2 YFSETQ. Trimming stripped 3 bases from V and 6 bases from J, with 19 bases between. CDR3: CASSSDLSYPLNEQFF. DNA of the CDR3: TGCGCCAGCAGCTCCGATCTTAGTTACCCCCTCAATGAGCAGTTCTTC.

This clone has only a few counts. The chain has TRBV5-8 and TRBJ2-6; TRBD1 aligns across 7 bases. Germline-derived CDR1 and CDR2 are SGHTS and YDEGEE. Germline trimming cut 4 bases from V and 0 bases from J; bases unmatched to any gene: 10. The CDR3 covers 18 residues. The CDR3 coding sequence is TGTGCCAGCAGCAGGGGACAGTCCACCTTCTCTGGGGCCAACGTCCTGACTTTC. It translates to CASSRGQSTFSGANVLTF.